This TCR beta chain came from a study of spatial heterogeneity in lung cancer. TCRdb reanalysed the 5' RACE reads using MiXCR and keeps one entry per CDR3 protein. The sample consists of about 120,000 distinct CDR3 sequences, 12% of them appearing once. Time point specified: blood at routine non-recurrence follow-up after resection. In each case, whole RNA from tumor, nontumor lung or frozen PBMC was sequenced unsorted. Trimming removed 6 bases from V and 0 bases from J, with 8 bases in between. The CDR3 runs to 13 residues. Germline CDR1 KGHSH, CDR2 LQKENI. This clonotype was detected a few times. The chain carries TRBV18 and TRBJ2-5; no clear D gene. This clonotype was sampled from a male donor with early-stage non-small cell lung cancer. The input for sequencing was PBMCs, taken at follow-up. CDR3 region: CASSLGHQETQYF. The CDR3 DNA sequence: TGTGCCAGCTCTCTCGGACACCAAGAGACCCAGTACTTC.